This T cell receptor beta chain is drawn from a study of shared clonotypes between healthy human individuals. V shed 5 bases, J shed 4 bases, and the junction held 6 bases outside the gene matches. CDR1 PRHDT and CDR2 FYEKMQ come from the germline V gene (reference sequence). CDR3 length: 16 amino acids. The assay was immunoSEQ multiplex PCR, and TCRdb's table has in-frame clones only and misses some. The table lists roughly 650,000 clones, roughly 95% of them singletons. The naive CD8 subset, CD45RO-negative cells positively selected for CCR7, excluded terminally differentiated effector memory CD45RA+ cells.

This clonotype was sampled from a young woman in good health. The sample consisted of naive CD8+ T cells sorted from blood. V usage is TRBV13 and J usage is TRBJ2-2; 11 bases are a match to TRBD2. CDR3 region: CASSLAGGVGTGELFF. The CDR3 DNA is TGTGCCAGCAGCCTAGCGGGAGGTGTCGGCACCGGGGAGCTGTTTTTT. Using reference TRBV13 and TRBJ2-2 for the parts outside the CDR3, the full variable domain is AAGVIQSPRHLIKEKRETATLKCYPIPRHDTVYWYQQGPGQDPQFLISFYEKMQSDKGSIPDRFSAQQFSDYHSELNMSSLELGDSALYFCASSLAGGVGTGELFFGEGSRLTVL.